This T cell receptor (beta chain) was recorded in a study of blood T cell repertoires in COVID-19. About the research overall: Sites in the United States, Italy and Spain provided acute and convalescent COVID-19 samples. The cDNA or gDNA used as material had been derived from T cells, B-cell-depleted T cells, or PBMCs.

Trimming cost V 9 bases and J 2 bases; bases outside gene matches: 8. This CDR3 comprises 14 residues. Germline V gene sequence: CDR1 MNHEY, CDR2 SVGAGI. Methods used by the authors: Researchers report that nucleated cell counts were estimated from reference gene primer amplification. The method was immunoSEQ multiplex PCR; TCRdb's version includes in-frame clones alone and lacks a portion of them. For V, J and clone size, that table is used; D and trimming come from the DNA. Of 150,000 to 160,000 clones in the sample, roughly 80% were seen once. The receptor's source is a man aged 55 to 70 with acute or convalescent COVID-19. The sample comprised peripheral blood. V usage is TRBV6-5 and J usage is TRBJ1-1; 8 bases are a match to TRBD1. This CDR3 is CASGDAGGNTEAFF. CDR3 in DNA: TGTGCCAGTGGCGATGCAGGGGGCAACACTGAAGCTTTCTTT.